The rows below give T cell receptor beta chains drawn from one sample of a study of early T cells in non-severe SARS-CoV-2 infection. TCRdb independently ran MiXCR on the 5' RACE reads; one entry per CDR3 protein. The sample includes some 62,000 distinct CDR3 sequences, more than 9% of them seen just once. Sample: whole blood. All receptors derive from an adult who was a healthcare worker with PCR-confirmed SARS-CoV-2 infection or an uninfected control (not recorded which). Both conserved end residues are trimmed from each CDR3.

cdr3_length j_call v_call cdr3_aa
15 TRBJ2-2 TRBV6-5 ASSYSGSGGNTGELF
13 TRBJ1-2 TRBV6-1 ASSGLGILKGGYT
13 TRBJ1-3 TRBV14 ASSHGLSSGNTIY
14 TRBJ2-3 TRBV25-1 ASSASGGAGTDTQY
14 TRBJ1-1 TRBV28 ASDFASQGLNTEAF
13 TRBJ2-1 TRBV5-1 ASSPGQGTYNEQF
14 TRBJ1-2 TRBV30 AWIRSSSTANYGYT
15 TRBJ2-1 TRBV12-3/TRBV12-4 ASSFWRWENSYNEQF
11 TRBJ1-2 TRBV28 ASSSTGYYGYT
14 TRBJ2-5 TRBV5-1 ASSWGQGRRVETQY
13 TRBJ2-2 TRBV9 ASSVQWEGTGELF
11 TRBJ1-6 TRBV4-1 ASSQGPKGPLH
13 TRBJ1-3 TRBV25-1 ASREGTGSGNTIY
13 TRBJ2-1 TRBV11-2 ASSLLLAGEGEQF
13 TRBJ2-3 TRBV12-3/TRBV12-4 ASRRDRGYTDTQY
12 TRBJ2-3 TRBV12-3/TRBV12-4 ASSLARRTDTQY
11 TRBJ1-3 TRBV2 ASRVQGGNTIY
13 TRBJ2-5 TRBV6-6 ASSLTSGGAKTQY
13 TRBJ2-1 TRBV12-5 ASGLQGSSYNEQF
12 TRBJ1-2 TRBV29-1 SVADRATDYGYT
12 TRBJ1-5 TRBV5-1 ASSLGQGIQPQH
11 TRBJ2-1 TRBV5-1 ASSLRGRSEQF
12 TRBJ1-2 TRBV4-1 ASSQTGSAYGYT
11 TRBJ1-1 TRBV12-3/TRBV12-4 ASAMAGAAEAF
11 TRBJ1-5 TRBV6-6 AARLTLNQPQH
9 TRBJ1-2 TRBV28 ASRPKYGYT
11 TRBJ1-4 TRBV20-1 SARDPIREKLF
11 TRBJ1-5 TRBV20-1 SARGPGGQPQH
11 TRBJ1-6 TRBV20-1 SASSTGRSPLH
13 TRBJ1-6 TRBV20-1 SAREGGSYNSPLH
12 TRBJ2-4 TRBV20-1 SAAPTGRGNIQY
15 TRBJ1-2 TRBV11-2 ASSPEGDRGLNYGYT
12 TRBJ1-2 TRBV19 ASNTIGGIYGYT